This T cell receptor beta chain was observed in a study of Tregs in tolerant kidney transplant recipients. Study-wide background: Recipients received nonmyeloablative bone marrow transplants from related graft donors, with transient mixed chimerism. General study findings and limits: Some patients' samples used different primers over time, so nucleotide sequences weren't comparable. Tregs expanded with activated donor B cells seemed most donor-specific. In tolerant patients, donor-specific Tregs outgrew total Tregs, suggesting antigen-driven expansion.

The CDR3 has 16 amino acids. Germline V CDR1 and CDR2: SEHNR, FQNEAQ (reference sequence). J was trimmed by 2 bases and V by 4 bases; bases with no gene match: 10. FACS sorting followed a roughly six-day coculture of CFSE-labeled recipient PBMCs with irradiated graft donor PBMCs. This clone was seen more than once but under ten times. Its antigen is undetermined. Profiling relied on immunoSEQ multiplex PCR, and the TCRdb table lists in-frame clones only, not all of them. The sample comprises over 15,000 clones, over 40% of which are singletons, and about 3% rests with the top ten. The sample consisted of CD4+ T cells from blood cultured with allogeneic cells, taken before the transplant. The rearrangement uses TRBV7-9 and TRBJ2-7; 8 positions match TRBD2. The receptor's source is a human patient who received a combined kidney and bone marrow transplant. Here the CDR3 reads CASSSRTSPTPYEQYF. The CDR3 DNA reads TGTGCCAGCAGCTCAAGGACTAGCCCCACTCCCTACGAGCAGTACTTC. The full variable domain, completed using reference TRBV7-9 and TRBJ2-7, is DTGVSQNPRHKITKRGQNVTFRCDPISEHNRLYWYRQTLGQGPEFLTYFQNEAQLEKSRLLSDRFSAERPKGSFSTLEIQRTEQGDSAMYLCASSSRTSPTPYEQYFGPGTRLTVT.